A single TCR beta chain is shown here with its context. This sample stems from a study of CD8+ T cells in alopecia areata. Looking at the study overall: Each day, treated patients took oral tofacitinib twice, at 5 to 10 mg per dose.

The trim removed 5 bases at V and 8 bases at J, leaving 5 bases unmatched. The length of the CDR3 is 12 residues. Germline values: CDR1 MNHNY, CDR2 SVGAGI (reference sequence). Following RNA extraction, reverse transcription yielded cDNA that acted as the sequencing template. Using immunoSEQ multiplex PCR, the repertoire was profiled, and TCRdb retains in-frame clones only, with some absent. The data show 210,000 or so clones, approximately 67% seen once. Stated treatment: oral pan-JAK inhibitor, 5-10 mg twice daily. The input for sequencing was CD4+ T cells sorted from blood, taken at week 44, from a patient treated with tofacitinib. The V call is TRBV6-6, the J call TRBJ2-7; 8 bases line up with TRBD1. The TCR comes from a human donor with alopecia areata. Written as DNA, the CDR3 is TGTGCCAGCAGTCCCGGACAGGGACAGCAGTACTTC. Translated: CASSPGQGQQYF.